Presented here are 4 T cell receptor beta chains from one specimen sequenced in a study of cytomegalovirus exposure and HLA in healthy donors. The PCR had 60 Vbeta and 13 Jbeta primers. Assay used: immunoSEQ multiplex PCR; TCRdb lists only in-frame clones, some missing. The sample consists of fewer than 150,000 clones, around 85% of them appearing once. Sequenced material: PBMCs. The receptors derive from a middle-aged man in good health and CMV-seropositive.

The gene calls are TRBV5-6 and TRBJ1-2; D is ambiguous. CDR1 SGHDT and CDR2 YYEEEE come from the germline V gene. Trimming took 0 bases from V and 0 from J, leaving 12 bases between them. The CDR3 sequence is 16 residues long. The CDR3 nucleotides read TGTGCCAGCAGCTTGGTACACCAGGAAACTAACTATGGCTACACCTTC. Translation: CASSLVHQETNYGYTF.

The rearrangement links TRBV11-1 to TRBJ1-2; D is ambiguous. The germline V gene has CDR1 SGHAT and CDR2 FQDESV (reference sequence). V dropped 1 base and J dropped 11 bases, with 11 bases sitting between them. The CDR3 is 12 amino acids. CDR3 residues: CASSLGTAGYTF. Here the CDR3 DNA reads TGTGCCAGCAGCTTAGGCACAGCAGGATACACCTTC. The full variable domain, with the rest looked up from reference TRBV11-1 and TRBJ1-2, is EAEVAQSPRYKITEKSQAVAFWCDPISGHATLYWYRQILGQGPELLVQFQDESVVDDSQLPKDRFSAERLKGVDSTLKIQPAELGDSAMYLCASSLGTAGYTFGSGTRLTVV.

This clone was found once. The chain uses TRBV7-9 and TRBJ2-7, with 11 bases aligning to TRBD2. This CDR3 comprises 15 residues. The V segment lost 5 bases and the J segment 2 bases; nucleotides outside the gene matches: 5. Germline CDR1 SEHNR, CDR2 FQNEAQ (reference sequence). The CDR3 DNA sequence: TGTGCCAGCAGCCGGGGACTAGCGGACACCTACGAGCAGTACTTC. Residues: CASSRGLADTYEQYF.

This clone was seen only once. The V and J genes are TRBV10-3 and TRBJ1-2; D remains ambiguous. This CDR3 comprises 15 residues. Germline-derived CDR1 and CDR2 are ENHRY and SYGVKD. The V end lost 1 base, the J end lost 0 bases, and 9 bases lay between the germline ends. The CDR3 region has the DNA TGTGCCATCAGTGAGTACACTGAGGCTAACTATGGCTACACCTTC. Translated: CAISEYTEANYGYTF.